The rows below give T cell receptor beta chains drawn from one sample of a study of blood T cell repertoires in COVID-19. Profiled with immunoSEQ multiplex PCR; TCRdb holds only in-frame clones, not every one. The repertoire consists of approximately 130,000 clones, with under 90% occurring once and the leading ten covering 8.4%. The sample consisted of peripheral blood. The receptors here all came from an older woman with active or convalescent COVID-19. The CDR3 runs from the conserved cysteine through the conserved F or W. Fields, in order: V gene, clone size, D gene, CDR3 length, J gene, CDR3 protein, CDR3 DNA. A D gene is named only where the DNA matches it firmly. The size entry is marked missing in some rows and otherwise reads once, few, many or a size class.

TRBV6-6	NA	NA	15	TRBJ1-2	CASSSPYLNNYGYTF	TGTGCCAGCAGTTCTCCCTACTTAAATAACTATGGCTACACCTTC
TRBV9	NA	NA	13	TRBJ1-1	CASSLTENTEAFF	TGTGCCAGCAGCTTGACAGAGAACACTGAAGCTTTCTTT
TRBV10-3	NA	NA	11	TRBJ2-7	CAISARSEQYF	TGTGCCATCAGTGCTAGGAGCGAGCAGTACTTC
TRBV9	NA	NA	16	TRBJ1-2	CASSAGTSQANYGYTF	TGTGCCAGCAGCGCTGGGACTTCCCAGGCCAACTATGGCTACACCTTC
TRBV19	NA	NA	16	TRBJ1-5	CASSDGQFISNQPQHF	TGTGCCAGTAGCGATGGACAGTTCATCAGCAATCAGCCCCAGCATTTT
TRBV7-9	once	NA	13	TRBJ1-1	CASLLRSATEAFF	TGTGCCAGCCTGCTGAGGTCAGCGACTGAAGCTTTCTTT
TRBV10-3	NA	TRBD2	14	TRBJ2-2	CASRGLAGSGELFF	TGTGCCTCACGGGGACTAGCGGGGTCCGGGGAGCTGTTTTTT
TRBV19	NA	NA	13	TRBJ1-5	CASAGAGNQPQHF	TGTGCCAGTGCAGGGGCTGGGAATCAGCCCCAGCATTTT
TRBV19	NA	TRBD2	13	TRBJ2-5	CATGGAVQETQYF	TGTGCCACCGGGGGGGCAGTCCAAGAGACCCAGTACTTC
TRBV4-1	NA	NA	16	TRBJ2-5	CASSQDKSLNQETQYF	TGCGCCAGCAGCCAAGACAAGAGTCTAAACCAAGAGACCCAGTACTTC
TRBV6-2/TRBV6-3	NA	TRBD2	17	TRBJ2-7	CASSYSFIAGFSYEQYF	TGTGCCAGCAGTTACTCGTTTATAGCGGGGTTCTCCTACGAGCAGTACTTC
TRBV15	once	TRBD1	16	TRBJ2-1	CATSRGTGTEGREQFF	TGTGCCACCAGCAGAGGGACCGGGACAGAGGGAAGGGAGCAGTTCTTC
TRBV5-1	once	TRBD2	14	TRBJ2-2	CASKSGANTGELFF	TGCGCCAGCAAGAGCGGGGCGAACACCGGGGAGCTGTTTTTT
TRBV6-2/TRBV6-3	NA	NA	14	TRBJ2-5	CASNPNWGPGTQYF	TGTGCCAGCAACCCAAACTGGGGGCCGGGGACCCAGTACTTC
TRBV15	once	TRBD2	15	TRBJ2-1	CATSGFWGGYNEQFF	TGTGCCACCAGCGGATTTTGGGGGGGATACAATGAGCAGTTCTTC
TRBV19	many	TRBD1	15	TRBJ1-5	CASSDGQGGNQPQHF	TGTGCCAGTTCCGACGGACAGGGAGGTAATCAGCCCCAGCATTTT
TRBV19	NA	TRBD2	14	TRBJ2-7	CASSIVAGGYEQYF	TGTGCCAGTAGTATCGTAGCGGGAGGATACGAGCAGTACTTC
TRBV11-2	once	TRBD2	12	TRBJ2-1	CASSLAGGGQFF	TGTGCCAGCAGCTTAGCTGGCGGGGGGCAGTTCTTC
TRBV10-3	NA	TRBD2	15	TRBJ2-3	CAISLTSGSTDTQYF	TGTGCCATCAGCCTCACTAGCGGTAGCACAGATACGCAGTATTTT
TRBV9	NA	TRBD1	19	TRBJ1-3	CASSVDAPGTGWSGNTIYF	TGTGCCAGCAGCGTAGACGCCCCGGGGACAGGGTGGTCTGGAAACACCATATATTTT
TRBV23-1	NA	NA	17	TRBJ1-5	CASSQSGRAKGNQPQHF	TGCGCCAGCAGTCAATCGGGCAGAGCCAAGGGCAATCAGCCCCAGCATTTT
TRBV5-1	NA	TRBD1	15	TRBJ1-1	CASSPSPTGDTEAFF	TGCGCCAGCAGCCCCTCCCCGACAGGGGACACTGAAGCTTTCTTT
TRBV7-9	NA	NA	12	TRBJ2-2	CASSLGQGELFF	TGTGCCAGCAGCTTAGGGCAGGGGGAGCTGTTTTTT
TRBV9	NA	TRBD1	15	TRBJ2-1	CASKAPGQGMNEQFF	TGTGCCAGCAAGGCACCGGGACAGGGTATGAATGAGCAGTTCTTC
TRBV4-1	NA	NA	17	TRBJ2-1	CASSLGASGWSYNEQFF	TGCGCCAGCAGCCTCGGCGCGAGCGGGTGGTCCTACAATGAGCAGTTCTTC
TRBV28	NA	NA	14	TRBJ1-3	CASSLQGSGNTIYF	TGTGCCAGCAGTCTACAGGGCTCTGGAAACACCATATATTTT
TRBV5-8	NA	NA	16	TRBJ1-2	CASSLIVRQGRGGYTF	TGTGCCAGCAGCTTAATCGTACGGCAGGGCAGAGGTGGCTACACCTTC
TRBV10-3	NA	TRBD1	17	TRBJ2-5	CAISESTRTGGEETQYF	TGTGCCATCAGTGAGTCGACTAGGACAGGGGGGGAGGAGACCCAGTACTTC
TRBV7-3	few	TRBD1	16	TRBJ2-2	CASSAGTGVVNGELFF	TGTGCCAGCAGCGCAGGGACAGGGGTGGTGAACGGGGAGCTGTTTTTT
TRBV27	NA	TRBD1	16	TRBJ1-6	CASSPISTGGNSPLHF	TGTGCCAGCAGTCCCATTAGTACAGGGGGGAATTCACCCCTCCACTTT
TRBV7-9	few	NA	15	TRBJ1-3	CASSLWAGAGNTIYF	TGTGCCAGCAGCTTATGGGCAGGCGCAGGAAACACCATATATTTT
TRBV14	NA	NA	14	TRBJ2-5	CASSRESRQETQYF	TGTGCCAGCAGCCGCGAGTCAAGACAAGAGACCCAGTACTTC
TRBV2	NA	NA	17	TRBJ1-5	CASNARFGTASNQPQHF	TGTGCCAGCAATGCGAGATTCGGTACAGCCAGCAATCAGCCCCAGCATTTT
TRBV6-6	NA	NA	13	TRBJ1-6	CASSQQGWSPLHF	TGTGCCAGCAGCCAACAGGGTTGGTCACCCCTCCACTTT
TRBV19	NA	TRBD1	14	TRBJ1-5	CASRNRGSNQPQHF	TGTGCCAGTAGAAACAGGGGAAGCAATCAGCCCCAGCATTTT
TRBV6-5	NA	NA	13	TRBJ1-2	CASSATANYGYTF	TGTGCCAGCAGCGCGACAGCTAACTATGGCTACACCTTC
TRBV7-2	NA	NA	12	TRBJ2-1	CASSFFYNEQFF	TGTGCCAGCAGCTTCTTCTACAATGAGCAGTTCTTC